The 30 T cell receptor beta chains reported below all come from one sample, sequenced in a study of graft-versus-host responses after intestinal transplantation. No antigen has been assigned to these receptors. TCRdb's table, derived via immunoSEQ multiplex PCR, lists solely in-frame clones and lacks some. The repertoire holds under 100,000 clones, with approximately 90% as singletons. Sequencing used unstimulated CD8+ T cells sorted from spleen or lymph node cells, obtained before transplant. The receptors shown here come from a human donor who was the organ donor for an intestinal transplant.

This chain connects TRBV2 to TRBJ1-1, with TRBD1 as a possible D gene (5 bases). The CDR3 spans 19 residues. Germline V gene lookup returns CDR1 SNHLY and CDR2 FYNNEI. V was cut by 4 bases and J by 3 bases, with 27 bases left in between. CDR3 sequence: CASSGWVLVGQHGDTEAFF. The CDR3 coding sequence is TGTGCCAGCAGTGGATGGGTCCTGGTGGGGCAGCATGGCGACACTGAAGCTTTCTTT.

This rearrangement joins TRBV28 to TRBJ2-7, with 13 bases matching TRBD2. CDR1 is MDHEN, CDR2 SYDVKM, per germline. Trimming cost V 6 bases and J 4 bases; bases outside gene matches: 6. The CDR3 has 15 amino acids. CDR3 nucleotide sequence: TGTGCCAGCAGCAAACTAGCGGGGGGGTATTACGAGCAGTACTTC. Translating gives CASSKLAGGYYEQYF.

CDR3 in amino acids: CASSIGTYNEQFF. In nucleotides, the CDR3 is TGTGCCAGTAGTATTGGGACTTACAATGAGCAGTTCTTC. V gene TRBV19 combines with J gene TRBJ2-1; tentative D call: TRBD2 (6 bases). Germline values: CDR1 LNHDA, CDR2 SQIVND (reference sequence). The V end was cut by 3 bases, the J end by 4 bases, with 7 bases between. The CDR3 spans 13 residues.

This clone was observed a handful of times. The rearrangement links TRBV6-1 to TRBJ2-1; 10 nucleotides match TRBD2. J was trimmed by 0 bases and V by 1 base; bases with no gene match: 9. The germline V gene has CDR1 MNHNS and CDR2 SASEGT. The CDR3 consists of 19 residues. CDR3 DNA sequence: TGTGCCAGCAGTGAAGACAGTAGGACTAGCGGCCTCTCCTACAATGAGCAGTTCTTC. Its translation: CASSEDSRTSGLSYNEQFF.

This sequence joins TRBV18 and TRBJ2-7, with D tentatively TRBD2 (5 bases). The V end lost 3 bases, the J end lost 3 bases, and 12 bases lay between the germline ends. This CDR3 spans 14 amino acids. Germline V gene data show CDR1 as KGHSH and CDR2 as LQKENI. The CDR3 nucleotides read TGTGCCAGCTCACCTCCGGGGAACTACTACGAGCAGTACTTC. This sequence encodes CASSPPGNYYEQYF.

With regard to this clone: Other DNA sequences in this sample translate to the same CDR3. CDR3 bases: TGTGCCAGCAGTGAATTTTTATCCAGGGAAAGCAATCAGCCCCAGCATTTT. Translated, it gives CASSEFLSRESNQPQHF. The chain links TRBV2 to TRBJ1-5, with D tentatively TRBD1 (5 bases). The CDR3 has 17 amino acids. Germline V lookup: CDR1 SNHLY, CDR2 FYNNEI. Between the trimmed V and J ends, which lost 2 bases and 1 base, there was a span of 15 bases.

The J gene is TRBJ2-7, the V gene TRBV19; 9 positions match TRBD1. The junction had 3 bases not matched to a gene; V was cut back by 8 bases and J by 1 base. The germline gives CDR1 LNHDA, CDR2 SQIVND (reference sequence). The CDR3 contains 13 residues. The chain's CDR3 is CASGTGISYEQYF. The CDR3 coding sequence is TGTGCCAGTGGGACAGGGATTTCCTACGAGCAGTACTTC.

This rearrangement joins TRBV4-1 to TRBJ1-2, with D possibly being TRBD1 (5 bases). Trimming left V 0 bases short and J 5 bases short, with 10 bases between. This CDR3 has 14 amino acids. Germline V gene lookup returns CDR1 MGHRA and CDR2 YSYEKL. CDR3 residues: CASSQDGGGYGYTF. The DNA for the CDR3 is TGCGCCAGCAGCCAAGATGGGGGAGGGTATGGCTACACCTTC.

Only one count was recorded for this clone. The chain is built from TRBV6-5 and TRBJ2-7; D gene unclear. The germline V gene has CDR1 MNHEY and CDR2 SVGAGI. V was shortened by 2 bases and J by 4 bases, with 9 bases between the two germline ends. The length of the CDR3 is 13 residues. CDR3 sequence reads: CASSYAALYEQYF. The CDR3 region has the DNA TGTGCCAGCAGTTACGCGGCCCTATACGAGCAGTACTTC.

The chain carries TRBV7-2 and TRBJ2-5; maybe TRBD1 (7 bases). CDR3 length equals 14 residues. The germline gives CDR1 SGHTA, CDR2 FQGNSA. Trimming took 5 bases from V and 3 from J, leaving 13 bases between them. CDR3 DNA: TGTGCCAGCAGCCCAGGGGGGAATGAAGAGACCCAGTACTTC. Translation gives CASSPGGNEETQYF.

This chain's CDR3 is CASSLGGPFTEAFF. CDR3 DNA sequence: TGCGCCAGCAGCCTAGGGGGACCTTTCACTGAAGCTTTCTTT. The rearrangement joins TRBV5-1 to TRBJ1-1, with D possibly TRBD1 on 6 matching bases. The CDR3 is made up of 14 amino acids. The germline gives CDR1 SGHRS, CDR2 YFSETQ. Trimming took off 4 bases at V and 4 bases at J, with 14 bases between the two ends.

The gene calls are TRBV7-2 and TRBJ2-3; TRBD2 agrees at 9 bases. From germline, CDR1 is SGHTA and CDR2 FQGNSA. The CDR3 has 13 amino acids. CDR3 in amino acids: CALGGGARDTQYF. In DNA, the CDR3 is TGTGCGCTTGGCGGGGGGGCAAGGGATACGCAGTATTTT.

A note on this clone: Other DNA sequences in the same sample also yield this CDR3. The chain has TRBV27 and TRBJ2-1; 8 bases map to TRBD2. Germline-derived CDR1 and CDR2 are MNHEY and SMNVEV (reference sequence). This CDR3 spans 14 amino acids. V shed 0 bases, J shed 7 bases, and the junction held 2 bases outside the gene matches. CDR3 sequence: CASSLSGGGNEQFF. For the CDR3, the DNA is TGTGCCAGCAGTTTATCCGGGGGGGGTAATGAGCAGTTCTTC.

This sequence joins TRBV7-2 and TRBJ2-1, with 7 nucleotides matching TRBD2. Germline CDR1 and CDR2: SGHTA and FQGNSA. The CDR3 consists of 14 residues. V was clipped by 5 bases and J by 4 bases; unmatched bases: 5. This CDR3 reads CASSQSGDYNEQFF. The CDR3, as DNA: TGTGCCAGCAGCCAAAGCGGGGATTACAATGAGCAGTTCTTC.

The V gene is TRBV9, the J gene TRBJ1-2; the D is unclear. The CDR3 totals 14 residues. CDR1 is SGDLS, CDR2 YYNGEE, per germline. V dropped 2 bases and J dropped 3 bases, with 11 bases sitting between them. CDR3 nucleotides: TGTGCCAGCAGCGTTTTAGACATGGACTATGGCTACACCTTC. It yields the protein CASSVLDMDYGYTF.

The V and J genes are TRBV19 and TRBJ1-5; D gene ambiguous. CDR3 length equals 15 residues. Germline V CDR1 and CDR2: LNHDA, SQIVND (reference sequence). The ends were cut back, 3 bases at V and 5 bases at J, with 14 bases in the middle. CDR3 residues: CASSIGQFAHQPQHF. Written as DNA, the CDR3 is TGTGCCAGTAGTATTGGGCAATTTGCTCATCAGCCCCAGCATTTT.

Here the CDR3 reads CASTVRSMNTEAFF. The CDR3 DNA is TGTGCCAGTACGGTTCGGAGCATGAACACTGAAGCTTTCTTT. The chain joins TRBV19 to TRBJ1-1; D is unresolved. Germline V lookup: CDR1 LNHDA, CDR2 SQIVND (reference sequence). The CDR3 length is 14 residues. Trimming took 7 bases from V and 0 from J, leaving 12 bases between them.

This CDR3 reads CASSVDGLAGAEQYF. CDR3 coding DNA: TGTGCCAGCAGCGTAGACGGACTAGCGGGGGCCGAGCAGTACTTC. The chain joins TRBV9 to TRBJ2-7, with TRBD2 matching 13 bases. The CDR3 totals 15 residues. The germline CDR1 and CDR2 sequences are SGDLS and YYNGEE. With 0 bases clipped from V and 6 bases from J, the junction kept 3 bases outside the gene matches.

The gene calls are TRBV6-5 and TRBJ2-3; 8 bases map to TRBD1. This CDR3 is 16 amino acids long. The germline gives CDR1 MNHEY, CDR2 SVGAGI. Trimming at V came to 4 bases and at J to 0 bases, leaving 6 bases not matched to a gene. CDR3 sequence reads: CASSSATGASTDTQYF. Here the CDR3 DNA reads TGTGCCAGCAGTTCCGCGACAGGGGCCAGCACAGATACGCAGTATTTT.

This chain joins TRBV28 and TRBJ2-7, with a tentative D call TRBD2 (5 bases). Looked up from germline, CDR1 is MDHEN and CDR2 is SYDVKM. The CDR3 length is 15 residues. The ends were cut back, 6 bases at V and 0 bases at J, with 15 bases in the middle. CDR3: CASRLRGSRSYEQYF. The CDR3 DNA sequence: TGTGCCAGCAGGCTACGGGGTTCCCGCTCCTACGAGCAGTACTTC.

CDR3 in amino acids: CASSQDPDVTSVSPLHF. The DNA of the CDR3 is TGCGCCAGCAGCCAAGATCCCGATGTAACTTCGGTTTCACCCCTCCACTTT. V usage is TRBV4-1 and J usage is TRBJ1-6; no clear D. The CDR3 consists of 17 residues. V was trimmed by 0 bases and J by 9 bases, leaving 18 bases between them. CDR1 MGHRA and CDR2 YSYEKL come from the germline V gene.

This clone was found once. V usage is TRBV28 and J usage is TRBJ1-1; 9 bases line up with TRBD1. The CDR3 is 16 amino acids. CDR1 is MDHEN, CDR2 SYDVKM, per germline. With V trimmed by 3 bases and J by 0 bases, 5 bases remained unmatched. This chain's CDR3 is CASSLPWTGVNTEAFF. The CDR3 DNA reads TGTGCCAGCAGTTTGCCTTGGACAGGGGTGAACACTGAAGCTTTCTTT.

V gene TRBV7-9 combines with J gene TRBJ1-1; 7 nucleotides line up with TRBD1. The V gene end was trimmed by 4 bases and the J gene end by 1 base; junction bases not matched to a gene: 9. CDR1 and CDR2 (germline): SEHNR, FQNEAQ (reference sequence). The CDR3 extends over 16 amino acids. The CDR3 region has the DNA TGTGCCAGCAGCTACAACAGGGGCCTGGGGAACACTGAAGCTTTCTTT. Translation gives CASSYNRGLGNTEAFF.

This chain's CDR3 is CASSIDVDNYNEQFF. The CDR3, as DNA: TGTGCCAGTAGTATAGATGTGGACAACTACAATGAGCAGTTCTTC. The chain combines TRBV19 with TRBJ2-1; a possible D gene is TRBD1 (5 bases). This CDR3 is 15 amino acids long. Germline CDR1 reads LNHDA; CDR2 reads SQIVND (reference sequence). V lost 0 bases and J 3 bases, leaving 9 bases between the germline ends.

V and J are TRBV25-1 and TRBJ1-2; no clear D. The CDR3 runs 15 residues. Germline CDR1 is MGHDK and CDR2 is SYGVNS. V was trimmed by 4 bases and J by 5 bases, leaving 17 bases between them. The CDR3 region has the DNA TGTGCCAGCAGTGGAGAGACTCCGCGCGGATATGGCTACACCTTC. It specifies CASSGETPRGYGYTF.

The chain is built from TRBV28 and TRBJ1-2; D is unclear. The CDR3 spans 13 residues. Germline loops: CDR1 MDHEN, CDR2 SYDVKM. V lost 2 bases and J lost 8, with 12 bases in between. The CDR3 DNA reads as TGTGCCAGCAGTTTAGGGTTAACGAGGGGCTACACCTTC. Protein sequence: CASSLGLTRGYTF.

The J gene is TRBJ1-4, the V gene TRBV7-8; perhaps TRBD1 as D (6 bases). The V gene lost 4 bases and the J gene lost 12 bases, with 18 bases spanning the gap. CDR1 and CDR2 from the germline V gene are SGHVS and FQNEAQ. This CDR3 comprises 14 residues. The CDR3 nucleotides read TGTGCCAGCAGCTCGTTCCGGGCAGCAGGGGAACTGTTTTTT. This codes for CASSSFRAAGELFF.

V gene TRBV2 combines with J gene TRBJ2-1; 8 bases are a match to TRBD2. Germline trimming cut 3 bases from V and 0 bases from J; bases unmatched to any gene: 4. The CDR3 consists of 16 residues. CDR1 and CDR2 (germline): SNHLY, FYNNEI. The CDR3 DNA follows: TGTGCCAGCAGTGATTTCAGCGGGAGCTCCTACAATGAGCAGTTCTTC. It specifies CASSDFSGSSYNEQFF.

J is TRBJ1-2 and V is TRBV21-1; the table gives TRBD1 as D, unverified against the DNA. TRBV21-1 is marked as a pseudogene. The CDR3 is 16 amino acids. The CDR3 nucleotides are TGTGCCAGCAGCAACTACTGGACAGGCAGGGCCTATGGCTACACCTTC. Translated: CASSNYWTGRAYGYTF.

J is TRBJ1-1 and V is TRBV4-3; D ambiguous. The CDR3 covers 15 residues. Germline CDR1 reads LGHNA; CDR2 reads YSLEER. V lost 0 bases to trimming and J lost 0 bases, with 8 bases between them. The CDR3 DNA reads as TGCGCCAGCAGCCAAGAAGCAGGCCTGAACACTGAAGCTTTCTTT. Protein: CASSQEAGLNTEAFF.